The 5 T cell receptor beta chains presented below share a single source sample, sequenced in a study of blood T cell repertoires in COVID-19. Using immunoSEQ multiplex PCR, the repertoire was profiled, and TCRdb retains in-frame clones only, with some absent. Here the sample spans about 59,000 clones, 80% to 95% being singletons. Sequenced sample: peripheral blood. These TCRs come from an elderly man with acute or convalescent COVID-19.

The chain links TRBV7-8 to TRBJ2-7, with D tentatively TRBD2 (6 bases). V shed 5 bases and J shed 0 bases, with 14 bases lying between them. Germline loops: CDR1 SGHVS, CDR2 FQNEAQ. This CDR3 comprises 15 residues. The CDR3 bases are TGTGCCAGCAGCCTTACTCCGGGACTCTCCTACGAGCAGTACTTC. Translated: CASSLTPGLSYEQYF. The full variable domain, rest sourced from reference TRBV7-8 and TRBJ2-7, is GAGVSQSPRYKVAKRGQDVALRCDPISGHVSLFWYQQALGQGPEFLTYFQNEAQLDKSGLPSDRFFAERPEGSVSTLKIQRTQQEDSAVYLCASSLTPGLSYEQYFGPGTRLTVT.

V is TRBV11-3 and J is TRBJ2-6; D call uncertain. The germline CDR1 and CDR2 sequences are SGHNT and YENEEA. This CDR3 is built from 14 residues. Trimming pared 4 bases from V and 2 bases from J, leaving 6 bases between. CDR3 coding DNA: TGTGCCAGCAGCTCTGAGACTGGGGCCAACGTCCTGACTTTC. It codes for CASSSETGANVLTF.

The CDR3 DNA follows: TGCGCCAGCAGCCGACAGGGGGAAACAGATACGCAGTATTTT. Translation: CASSRQGETDTQYF. The rearrangement links TRBV5-1 to TRBJ2-3; 9 nucleotides agree with TRBD1. The germline CDR1 and CDR2 sequences are SGHRS and YFSETQ. J was trimmed by 3 bases and V by 4 bases; bases with no gene match: 3. The CDR3 is 14 residues long. Full variable domain (outside the CDR3, taken from reference TRBV5-1 and TRBJ2-3): KAGVTQTPRYLIKTRGQQVTLSCSPISGHRSVSWYQQTPGQGLQFLFEYFSETQRNKGNFPGRFSGRQFSNSRSEMNVSTLELGDSALYLCASSRQGETDTQYFGPGTRLTVL.

The chain links TRBV6-4 to TRBJ2-3; D is unresolved. CDR3 length: 14 residues. The V gene's germline CDR1 is MRHNA and CDR2 SNTAGT. Trimming took off 6 bases at V and 2 bases at J, with 12 bases between the two ends. The CDR3 DNA reads as TGTGCCAGCAGATTCGACTTTACCACAGATACGCAGTATTTT. As protein: CASRFDFTTDTQYF.

The rearrangement joins TRBV14 to TRBJ2-7, with 7 positions matching TRBD1. The V segment lost 3 bases and the J segment 3 bases; nucleotides outside the gene matches: 11. Germline values: CDR1 SGHDN, CDR2 FVKESK. The CDR3 runs to 16 residues. The CDR3 DNA reads as TGTGCCAGCAGCCAGGGCCCCATTAGACAGGGCTACGAGCAGTACTTC. This translates into CASSQGPIRQGYEQYF.